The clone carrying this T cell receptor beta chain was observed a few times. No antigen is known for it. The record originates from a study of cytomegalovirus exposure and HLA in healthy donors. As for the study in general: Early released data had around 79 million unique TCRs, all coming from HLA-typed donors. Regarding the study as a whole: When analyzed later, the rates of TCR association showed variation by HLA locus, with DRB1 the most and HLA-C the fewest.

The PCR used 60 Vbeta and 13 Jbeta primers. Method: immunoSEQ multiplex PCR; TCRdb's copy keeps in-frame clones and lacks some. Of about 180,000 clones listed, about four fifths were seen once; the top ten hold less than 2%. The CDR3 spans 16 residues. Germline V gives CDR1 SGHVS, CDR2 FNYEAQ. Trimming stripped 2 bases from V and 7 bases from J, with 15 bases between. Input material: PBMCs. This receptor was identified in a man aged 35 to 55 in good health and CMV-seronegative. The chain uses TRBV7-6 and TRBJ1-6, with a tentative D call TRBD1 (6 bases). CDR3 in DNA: TGTGCCAGCAGCTTATATCTACCACAGGGAAATTCACCCCTCCACTTT. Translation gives CASSLYLPQGNSPLHF.